The T cell receptor (beta chain) described here comes from a study of OX40 agonist ivuxolimab in advanced cancers. From germline, CDR1 is SGHTA and CDR2 FQGNSA. The CDR3 is 14 amino acids. V was trimmed by 1 base and J by 7 bases, leaving 14 bases between them. This clone was counted a few times. The method was immunoSEQ multiplex PCR; TCRdb's version includes in-frame clones alone and lacks a portion of them. The sample holds fewer than 80,000 clones; 70% to 90% are singletons and the top ten take 5% to 6.5%. The V call is TRBV7-2, the J call TRBJ2-7; D gene uncertain. The specimen was CD4+ or CD8+ T cells sorted from blood, collected in a trial of the OX40 agonist ivuxolimab. This receptor was taken from an adult with an advanced solid tumor such as melanoma, head and neck, liver or kidney cancer. The CDR3 nucleotides read TGTGCCAGCAGCTTAGACTGGCAGGCGGTGGAGCAGTACTTC. Translating it yields CASSLDWQAVEQYF.